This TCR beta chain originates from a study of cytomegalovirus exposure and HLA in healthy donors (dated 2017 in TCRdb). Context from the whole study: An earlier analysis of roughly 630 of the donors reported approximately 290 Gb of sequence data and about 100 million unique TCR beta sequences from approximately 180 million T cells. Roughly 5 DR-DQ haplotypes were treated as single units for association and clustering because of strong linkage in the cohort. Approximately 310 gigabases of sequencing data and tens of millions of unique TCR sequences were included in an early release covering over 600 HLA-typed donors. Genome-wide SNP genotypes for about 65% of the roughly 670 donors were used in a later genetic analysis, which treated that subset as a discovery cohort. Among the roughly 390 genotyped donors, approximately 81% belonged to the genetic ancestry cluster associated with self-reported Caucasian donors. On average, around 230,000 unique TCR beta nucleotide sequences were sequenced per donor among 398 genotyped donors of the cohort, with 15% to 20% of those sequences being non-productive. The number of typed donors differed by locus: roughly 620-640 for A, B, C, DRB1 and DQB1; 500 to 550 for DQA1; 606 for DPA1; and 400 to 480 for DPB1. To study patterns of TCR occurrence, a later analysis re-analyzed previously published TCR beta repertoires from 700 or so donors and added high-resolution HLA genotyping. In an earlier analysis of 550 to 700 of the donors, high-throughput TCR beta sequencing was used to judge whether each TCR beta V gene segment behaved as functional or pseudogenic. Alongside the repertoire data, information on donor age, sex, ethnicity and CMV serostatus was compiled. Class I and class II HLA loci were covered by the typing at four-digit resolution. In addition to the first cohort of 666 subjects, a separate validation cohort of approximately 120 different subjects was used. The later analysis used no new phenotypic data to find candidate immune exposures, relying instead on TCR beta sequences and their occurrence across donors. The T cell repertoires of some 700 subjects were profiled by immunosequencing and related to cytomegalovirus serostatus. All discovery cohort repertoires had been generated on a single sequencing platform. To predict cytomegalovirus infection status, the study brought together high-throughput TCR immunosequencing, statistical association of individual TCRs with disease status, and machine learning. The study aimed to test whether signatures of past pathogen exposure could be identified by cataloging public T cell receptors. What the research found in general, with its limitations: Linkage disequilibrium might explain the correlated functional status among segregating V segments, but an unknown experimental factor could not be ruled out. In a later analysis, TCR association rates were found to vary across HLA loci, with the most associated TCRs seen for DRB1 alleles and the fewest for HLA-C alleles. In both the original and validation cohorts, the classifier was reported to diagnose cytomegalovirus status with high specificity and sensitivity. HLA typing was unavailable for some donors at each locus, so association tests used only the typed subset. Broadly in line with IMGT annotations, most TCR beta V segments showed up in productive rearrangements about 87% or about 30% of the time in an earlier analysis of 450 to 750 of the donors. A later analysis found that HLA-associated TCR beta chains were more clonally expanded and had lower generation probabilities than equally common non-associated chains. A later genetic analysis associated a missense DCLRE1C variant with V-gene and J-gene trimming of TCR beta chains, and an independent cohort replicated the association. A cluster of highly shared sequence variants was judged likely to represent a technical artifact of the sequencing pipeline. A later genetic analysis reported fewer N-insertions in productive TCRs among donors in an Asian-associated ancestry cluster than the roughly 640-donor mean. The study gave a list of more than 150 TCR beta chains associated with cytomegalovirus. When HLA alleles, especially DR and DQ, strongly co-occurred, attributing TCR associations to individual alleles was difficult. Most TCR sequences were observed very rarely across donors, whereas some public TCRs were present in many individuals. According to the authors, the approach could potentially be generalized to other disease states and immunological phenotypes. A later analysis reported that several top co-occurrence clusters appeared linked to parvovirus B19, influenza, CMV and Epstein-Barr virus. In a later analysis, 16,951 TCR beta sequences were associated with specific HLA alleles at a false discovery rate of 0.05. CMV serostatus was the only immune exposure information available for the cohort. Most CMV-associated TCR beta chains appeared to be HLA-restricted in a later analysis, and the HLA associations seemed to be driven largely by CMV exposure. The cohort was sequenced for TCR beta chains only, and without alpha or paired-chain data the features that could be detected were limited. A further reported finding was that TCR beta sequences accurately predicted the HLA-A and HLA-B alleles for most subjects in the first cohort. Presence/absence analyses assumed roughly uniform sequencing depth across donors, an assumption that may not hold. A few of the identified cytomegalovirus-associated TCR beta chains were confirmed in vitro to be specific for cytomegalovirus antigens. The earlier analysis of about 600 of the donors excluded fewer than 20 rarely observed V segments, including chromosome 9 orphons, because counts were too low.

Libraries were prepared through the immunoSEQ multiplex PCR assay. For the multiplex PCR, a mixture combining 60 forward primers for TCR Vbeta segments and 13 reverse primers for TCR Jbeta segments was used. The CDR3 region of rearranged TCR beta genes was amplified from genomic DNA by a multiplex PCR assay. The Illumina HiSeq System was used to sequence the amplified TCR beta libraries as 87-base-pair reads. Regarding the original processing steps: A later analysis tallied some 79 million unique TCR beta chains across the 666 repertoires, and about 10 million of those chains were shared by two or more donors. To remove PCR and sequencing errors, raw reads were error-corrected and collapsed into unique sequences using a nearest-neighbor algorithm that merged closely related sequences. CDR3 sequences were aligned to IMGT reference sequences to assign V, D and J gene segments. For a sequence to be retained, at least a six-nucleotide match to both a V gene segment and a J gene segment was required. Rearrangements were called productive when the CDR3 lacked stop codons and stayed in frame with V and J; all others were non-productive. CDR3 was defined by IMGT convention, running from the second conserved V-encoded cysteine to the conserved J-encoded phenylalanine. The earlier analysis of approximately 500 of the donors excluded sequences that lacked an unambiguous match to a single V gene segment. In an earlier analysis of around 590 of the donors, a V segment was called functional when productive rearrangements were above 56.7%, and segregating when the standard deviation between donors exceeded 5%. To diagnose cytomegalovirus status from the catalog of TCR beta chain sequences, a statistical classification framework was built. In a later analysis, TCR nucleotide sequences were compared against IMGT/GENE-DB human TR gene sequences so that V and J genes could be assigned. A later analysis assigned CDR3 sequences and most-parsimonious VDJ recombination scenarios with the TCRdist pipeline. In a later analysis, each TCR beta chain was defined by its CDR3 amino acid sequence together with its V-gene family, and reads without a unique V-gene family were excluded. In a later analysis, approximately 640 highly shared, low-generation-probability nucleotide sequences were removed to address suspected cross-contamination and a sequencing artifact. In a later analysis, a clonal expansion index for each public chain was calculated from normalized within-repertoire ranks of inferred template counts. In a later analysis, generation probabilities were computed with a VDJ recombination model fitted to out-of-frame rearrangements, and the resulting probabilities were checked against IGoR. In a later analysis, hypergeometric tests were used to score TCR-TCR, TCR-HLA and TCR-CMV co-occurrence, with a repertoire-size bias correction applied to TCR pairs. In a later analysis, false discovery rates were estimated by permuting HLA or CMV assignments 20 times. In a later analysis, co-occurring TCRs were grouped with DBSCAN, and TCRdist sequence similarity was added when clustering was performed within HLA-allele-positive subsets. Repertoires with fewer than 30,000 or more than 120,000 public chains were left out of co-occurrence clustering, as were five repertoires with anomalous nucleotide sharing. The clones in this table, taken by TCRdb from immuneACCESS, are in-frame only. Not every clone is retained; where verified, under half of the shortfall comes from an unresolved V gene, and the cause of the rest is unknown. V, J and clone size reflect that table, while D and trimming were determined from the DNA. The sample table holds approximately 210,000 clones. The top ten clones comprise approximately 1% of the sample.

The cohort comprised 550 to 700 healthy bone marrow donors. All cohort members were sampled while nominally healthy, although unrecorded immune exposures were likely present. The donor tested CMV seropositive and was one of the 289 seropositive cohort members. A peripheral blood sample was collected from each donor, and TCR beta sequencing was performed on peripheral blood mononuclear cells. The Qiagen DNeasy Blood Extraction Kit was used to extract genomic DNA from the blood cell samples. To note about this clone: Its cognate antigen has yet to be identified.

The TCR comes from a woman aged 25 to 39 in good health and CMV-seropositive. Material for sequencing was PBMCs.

The encoded CDR3 is CASSFSRLAVHNEQFF. The nucleotides read TGTGCCAGCAGCTTTTCGCGGCTAGCGGTCCACAATGAGCAGTTCTTC. The chain is encoded by TRBV7-9 joined to TRBJ2-1; TRBD2 aligns with 7 central bases. V lost 3 bases and J lost 5 bases, and the count of bases not matched to a germline gene is 10. CDR3 length: 16 amino acids, cysteine to phenylalanine. The kept DNA is CDR3 alone, 48 bases in frame from the first base. Via the germline V gene (reference sequence), CDR1 is SEHNR and CDR2 FQNEAQ.